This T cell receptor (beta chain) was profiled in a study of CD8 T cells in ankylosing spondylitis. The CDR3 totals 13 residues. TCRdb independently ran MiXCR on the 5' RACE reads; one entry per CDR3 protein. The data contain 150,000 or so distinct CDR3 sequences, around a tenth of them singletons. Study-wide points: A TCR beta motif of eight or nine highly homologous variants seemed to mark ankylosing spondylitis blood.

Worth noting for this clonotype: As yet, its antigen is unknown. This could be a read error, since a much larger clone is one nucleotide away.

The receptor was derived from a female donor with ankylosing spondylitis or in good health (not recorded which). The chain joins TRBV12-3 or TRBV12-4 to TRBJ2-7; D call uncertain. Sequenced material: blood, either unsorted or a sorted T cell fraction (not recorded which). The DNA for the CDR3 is TGTGCCGGCAGTTCCCCTAGCTCCTACGAGCAGTACTTC. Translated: CAGSSPSSYEQYF.